The rows below give T cell receptor beta chains drawn from one sample of a study of T cell repertoires in cytomegalovirus infection. One entry per CDR3 protein results from TCRdb running MiXCR on the reads. The table has hundreds of thousands of distinct CDR3 sequences, approximately 33% seen once. The antigens for these receptors are not known. The material sequenced was cultured PBMCs, taken from culture after CMV antigen stimulation. Every receptor here comes from a human donor in good health (CMV status not recorded). Some clones in this sample may be carry-over from other donors' samples. CDR3s include the opening cysteine and the closing phenylalanine or tryptophan. A D gene is named only where the DNA matches it firmly. Some rows mark clone size as missing; the rest say once, few, many or name a class of expanded clone.

few	TRBV19	TRBD2	TRBJ2-7	TGTGCCAGTAGTACCAGGACTAGCGGAGCCCCCTACGAGCAGTACTTC	CASSTRTSGAPYEQYF
.	TRBV4-1	TRBD2	TRBJ2-1	TGCGCCAGCAGCCAAGAGAGCGGGAGGACTTACAATGAGCAGTTCTTC	CASSQESGRTYNEQFF
many	TRBV7-9	.	TRBJ1-2	TGTGCCAGCAGCTTCCGGGACGGACTTAACTATGGCTACACCTTC	CASSFRDGLNYGYTF
few	TRBV6-6	.	TRBJ2-1	TGTGCCAGCAGTCCCGTTGCCCTCTCCTACAATGAGCAGTTCTTC	CASSPVALSYNEQFF
few	TRBV5-6	.	TRBJ1-4	TGTGCCAGCAGCGCCCTTTTGGGGGCTAATGAAAAACTGTTTTTT	CASSALLGANEKLFF
.	TRBV20-1	TRBD2	TRBJ2-1	TGCAGTGCTAGAGGAGGGACTAGCCTGAACAATGAGCAGTTCTTC	CSARGGTSLNNEQFF
.	TRBV20-1	.	TRBJ2-1	TGCAGTGCTAGCGGGGCCTCCTCCTACAATGAGCAGTTCTTC	CSASGASSYNEQFF
.	TRBV6-2/TRBV6-3	.	TRBJ2-7	TGTGCCAGCAGTTACGCGTCGGACACCATACCCGTCTACGAGCAGTACTTC	CASSYASDTIPVYEQYF
.	TRBV5-4	.	TRBJ2-1	TGTGCCAGCAGCACTGGACAGTTTGGAACGCAGTTCTTC	CASSTGQFGTQFF
.	TRBV20-1	.	TRBJ2-1	TGCAGTGCTAGAGATCCGAGAAGCTCCTACAATGAGCAGTTCTTC	CSARDPRSSYNEQFF
.	TRBV3-1	.	TRBJ2-7	TGTGCCAGCAGCCACGCGAAGTACGAGCAGTACTTC	CASSHAKYEQYF
.	TRBV4-1	TRBD1	TRBJ1-4	TGCGCCAGCAGCCAAACTGACCGGACAGGCGCTAATGAAAAACTGTTTTTT	CASSQTDRTGANEKLFF
.	TRBV12-3/TRBV12-4	TRBD1	TRBJ2-1	TGTGCCAGCAGTACTAGGGACAGGGCAAGTGATGAGCAGTTCTTC	CASSTRDRASDEQFF
.	TRBV4-1	.	TRBJ2-1	TGCGCCAGCAGCCAAGACATCATGGACGCCAGCTCCTACAATGAGCAGTTCTTC	CASSQDIMDASSYNEQFF
.	TRBV14	.	TRBJ2-1	TGTGCCAGCAGCAGGCAACTAGGGTACGATGAGCAGTTCTTC	CASSRQLGYDEQFF
.	TRBV12-3/TRBV12-4	.	TRBJ1-1	TGTGCCAGCAAAGCCGGGCCGAACACTGAAGCTTTCTTT	CASKAGPNTEAFF
few	TRBV6-2/TRBV6-3	.	TRBJ1-5	TGTGCCAGCAGGAGTAATCAGCCCCAGCATTTT	CASRSNQPQHF
.	TRBV4-1	.	TRBJ2-3	TGCGCCAGCAGCCGAAACCATGCAGATACGCAGTATTTT	CASSRNHADTQYF
.	TRBV10-3	.	TRBJ2-2	TGTGCCATCAGTGGTTTGGGACCTGTGAGCACCGGGGAGCTGTTTTTT	CAISGLGPVSTGELFF
many	TRBV2	TRBD2	TRBJ2-1	TGTGCCAGCAGTGTATCTAGCGGGGCGTTCAATGAGCAGTTCTTC	CASSVSSGAFNEQFF
many	TRBV7-8	.	TRBJ2-3	TGTGCCAGCAGCCCGAACCTAGATACGCAGTATTTT	CASSPNLDTQYF
.	TRBV20-1	.	TRBJ2-2	TGCAGTGCCCAGCAGGGCATCCGCCACGGGGAGCTGTTTTTT	CSAQQGIRHGELFF
.	TRBV28	.	TRBJ1-3	TGTGCCAGCAGCATCACAGGGACGCGGCACACCATATATTTT	CASSITGTRHTIYF
.	TRBV4-1	.	TRBJ2-7	TGCGCCAGCAGCCAATCAAGGGCGGGGGAGCAGTACTTC	CASSQSRAGEQYF
.	TRBV12-3/TRBV12-4	.	TRBJ2-1	TGTGCCAGCAGCTCCCAGGGATTCTCCTACAATGAGCAGTTCTTC	CASSSQGFSYNEQFF
.	TRBV2	.	TRBJ2-7	TGTGCCAGCAGTTATGATGGGCGTCGAGCTTTTCACGAGCAGTACTTC	CASSYDGRRAFHEQYF
.	TRBV10-2	TRBD2	TRBJ2-1	TGCGCCAGCTTCCGGACTAGCTACAATGAGCAGTTCTTC	CASFRTSYNEQFF
once	TRBV18	TRBD1	TRBJ2-7	TGTGCCAGCTCACCGTCGGACAGGCCCTACGAGCAGTACTTC	CASSPSDRPYEQYF
few	TRBV20-1	.	TRBJ2-2	TGCAGTGCTAGAGATCCGGCCGGGGAGCTGTTTTTT	CSARDPAGELFF
many	TRBV7-2	.	TRBJ1-6	TGTGCCAGCAGCTTAGGACAGGCACCCCTCCACTTT	CASSLGQAPLHF
many	TRBV7-2	.	TRBJ1-6	TGTGCCAGCAGCCCCAATCGATTCTCTGGGGCACCCCTCCACTTT	CASSPNRFSGAPLHF
.	TRBV5-1	TRBD2	TRBJ2-2	TGCGCCAGCAGCGTGGGACTAGCCTCCGGGGAGCTGTTTTTT	CASSVGLASGELFF
.	TRBV2	.	TRBJ2-3	TGTGCCAGCGGGGGCGGGACAAGCACAGATACGCAGTATTTT	CASGGGTSTDTQYF